The clone carrying this TCR beta chain has at least ten counts. The antigen remains undetermined. These data come from a study of T-cell reconstitution after alpha-beta-depleted transplantation in children. A library of TCRbeta sequences, prepared with unique molecular identifiers, was generated. TCRdb re-derived calls from the PCR reads in MiXCR, one entry per CDR3 protein. Of approximately 1,000,000 distinct CDR3 sequences in the sample, about 30% were seen once. Findings and caveats of the study: Two months or so post-transplant, alpha-beta T cells reportedly derived from several hundred expanded graft clones. There were some patients whose high TCRbeta diversity at day 60 came from surviving recipient T cells and thymic progenitors. The main origin of T-cell counts and diversity one year after transplant was newly produced T cells.

The source was PBMCs, mostly from graft donor cells, collected 360 days after TCRalphabeta/CD19-depleted stem cell transplant. This clonotype was obtained from a boy under two years old who had a stem cell transplant for SCID, so the T cells may come from the graft donor.

Here the CDR3 DNA reads TGTGCCAGCAGTTTGGACAGGTTGCAAGAGACCCAGTACTTC. It translates to CASSLDRLQETQYF. The J gene is TRBJ2-5, the V gene TRBV12-3 or TRBV12-4, with TRBD1 matching over 7 bases. This CDR3 comprises 14 residues. With V trimmed by 3 bases and J by 2 bases, 3 bases remained unmatched.